In its sample, the clone carrying this T cell receptor beta chain was seen many times. Antigen: not known. The data were obtained in a study of blood T cells in healthy people across ages. Russia was home to the donors, healthy Caucasian individuals aged 6 to 90. Primers used in a second PCR of roughly 6 to 11 cycles were a sample-barcoded 5' primer and a J-beta primer mix. TCRdb fed the 5' RACE reads into MiXCR, producing one record per CDR3 protein. The sample lists 1.5 million to 2 million distinct CDR3 sequences, about 30% occurring once. V lost 7 bases and J 0 bases, leaving 13 bases between the germline ends. Germline values: CDR1 SQVTM, CDR2 ANQGSEA. CDR3 length: 13 amino acids. Study conclusions and caveats: Per million T cells, the diversity of TCR beta decreased roughly linearly as age advanced. PBMCs were not sorted, which prevented a conclusive comparison of naive versus antigen-experienced cells. No one knew whether donors had CMV, which possibly confounded expanded clonotype changes.

This TCR came from a woman under 40 in good health. This rearrangement joins TRBV29-1 to TRBJ2-7; D is uncertain. The sequenced sample consisted of blood. The CDR3, as DNA: TGCAGCGCCGTTCGTCAGAGCTCCTACGAGCAGTACTTC. Translating gives CSAVRQSSYEQYF.